This T cell receptor (beta chain) was recovered during a study of memory CD4+ T cells and cytomegalovirus serostatus. The sort gate was single viable CD3+CD4+CD8-CD45RO+ cells for memory CD4+ T cells. Total CD4+ T cells were enriched by CD4 positive selection. Findings and caveats of the study: About 40% of the roughly 160 known CMV-associated TCRbeta sequences appeared in CD4+ memory. Median bootstrapped AUC for CMV status was approximately 0.94 originally, less than 0.93 US-trained.

Trimming pared 8 bases from V and 8 bases from J, leaving 10 bases between. CDR1 is ENHRY, CDR2 SYGVKD, per germline. This CDR3 has 11 amino acids. Sequencing was performed with immunoSEQ multiplex PCR; in TCRdb, only in-frame clones are kept and a portion is missing. Of some 57,000 clones listed, over 75% are singletons. Notes on this clone: Its antigen is not identified.

The sequenced sample was memory CD4+ T cells from blood. This clonotype originated in an adult in good health and CMV-seronegative. The V gene is TRBV10-3, the J gene TRBJ2-1; possible D gene TRBD1, 7 bases. In DNA form, the CDR3 reads TGTGCCATCGGAGGGGGCTATGAGCAGTTCTTC. Its translation: CAIGGGYEQFF.